The next 14 T cell receptor beta chains were all read from a single sample in a study of TIL therapy for anti-PD-1-resistant metastatic lung cancer. Time point defined: pre-treatment sample, taken before nivolumab and TIL therapy. Tumor tissue came from excised metastases, mostly pleural nodules or supraclavicular lymph nodes. This was the immunoSEQ v3 assay. Libraries were prepared by immunoSEQ multiplex PCR; TCRdb keeps only in-frame clonotypes and omits some of them. The table records some 7,600 clones, roughly 70% of them present only once. Sample: tumor tissue, taken at baseline. The receptors stem from a person between 30 and 79 years old with non-small cell lung cancer.

This clone was detected only a few times. CDR3 sequence: CASSLYDRIHSYEQYF. The CDR3 nucleotides read TGTGCCAGCAGCTTGTACGACAGGATTCACTCCTACGAGCAGTACTTC. V and J are TRBV5-6 and TRBJ2-7; a possible D gene is TRBD1 (6 bases). Trimming removed 1 base from V and 0 bases from J, with 14 bases in between. In germline, CDR1 is SGHDT, CDR2 YYEEEE. The CDR3 has 16 residues.

The chain joins TRBV19 to TRBJ2-7; 8 nucleotides line up with TRBD1. The CDR3 is 17 residues long. J gave up 1 base and V 4 bases, and 12 bases lay outside the gene matches. Germline CDR1 and CDR2: LNHDA and SQIVND (reference sequence). CDR3 bases: TGTGCCAGTAGTACCGGACAGGGTCGTGGTAGGTCCTACGAGCAGTACTTC. Its protein is CASSTGQGRGRSYEQYF.

This clone was seen a handful of times. V is TRBV7-7 and J is TRBJ2-2; no definite D call. Germline values: CDR1 SSHAT, CDR2 FNYEAQ (reference sequence). This CDR3 comprises 9 residues. In DNA form, the CDR3 reads TGTGCTATGTACGGGGAGCTGTTTTTT. Its protein is CAMYGELFF.

J is TRBJ2-4 and V is TRBV18; D is unclear. V was shortened by 3 bases and J by 7 bases, with 13 bases between the two germline ends. The CDR3 is 14 residues long. Germline CDR1 reads KGHSH; CDR2 reads LQKENI. The CDR3 protein is CASSPSHGMNIQYF. The CDR3 region has the DNA TGTGCCAGCTCACCTAGCCATGGGATGAACATTCAGTACTTC. Using reference TRBV18 and TRBJ2-4 for the parts outside the CDR3, the full variable domain is NAGVMQNPRHLVRRRGQEARLRCSPMKGHSHVYWYRQLPEEGLKFMVYLQKENIIDESGMPKERFSAEFPKEGPSILRIQQVVRGDSAAYFCASSPSHGMNIQYFGAGTRLSVL.

The chain employs TRBV6-1 and TRBJ2-7; 9 positions match TRBD1. This CDR3 comprises 15 residues. V shed 9 bases, J shed 9 bases, and the junction held 18 bases outside the gene matches. Germline CDR1 reads MNHNS; CDR2 reads SASEGT. The chain's CDR3 is CASVSQSGTGTAQYF. The CDR3 DNA follows: TGTGCCAGTGTCTCACAATCCGGGACAGGGACGGCGCAGTACTTC.

The chain couples TRBV28 to TRBJ2-3, with D perhaps TRBD2 (6 bases). Trimming left V 6 bases short and J 2 bases short, with 12 bases between. Per germline, CDR1 MDHEN and CDR2 SYDVKM. The CDR3 consists of 14 residues. CDR3 nucleotide sequence: TGTGCCAGCAGGTCGGGAGTTTCCACAGATACGCAGTATTTT. Translating it yields CASRSGVSTDTQYF.

To note about this clone: An end of the junction does not agree with germline; a read error may underlie this. The gene calls are TRBV6-5 and TRBJ2-1; 8 bases are shared with TRBD2. Germline-derived CDR1 and CDR2 are MNHEY and SVGAGI. CDR3 length equals 14 residues. The DNA for the CDR3 is TGTGCCACCTCACGATATAGCGGGACTCTCATTGTGGTCTTC. Translated: CATSRYSGTLIVVF.

V is TRBV5-4 and J is TRBJ1-6, with 8 bases aligning to TRBD1. Trimming took 5 bases from V and 7 from J; bases not matched to a gene: 8. CDR3 length: 15 residues. Germline assignment: CDR1 SGHNT and CDR2 YYREEE (reference sequence). For the CDR3, the DNA is TGTGCCAGCAGGGACCGGACAGGGCGGAATTCACCCCTCCACTTT. It is translated as CASRDRTGRNSPLHF.

The V and J genes are TRBV19 and TRBJ2-6; D gene uncertain. The CDR3 is 12 residues long. Germline V gene lookup returns CDR1 LNHDA and CDR2 SQIVND (reference sequence). V was pared by 9 bases and J by 0 bases, with 3 bases between. In DNA form, the CDR3 reads TGTGCCAGCAGCTCTGGGGCCAACGTCCTGACTTTC. It encodes CASSSGANVLTF.

V gene TRBV7-2 combines with J gene TRBJ2-1; 11 bases align to TRBD2. V lost 5 bases to trimming and J lost 8 bases; unmatched junction nucleotides: 8. Germline CDR1 SGHTA, CDR2 FQGNSA. The CDR3 length is 15 residues. The CDR3 spells CASSQPASGRYEQFF. The CDR3, as DNA: TGTGCCAGCAGCCAGCCGGCTAGCGGGAGGTATGAGCAGTTCTTC.

This chain links TRBV2 with TRBJ2-2, with unresolved D. The V end was cut by 3 bases, the J end by 6 bases, with 5 bases between. The CDR3 covers 12 residues. Germline values: CDR1 SNHLY, CDR2 FYNNEI. The chain's CDR3 is CASSDGPGELFF. DNA of the CDR3: TGTGCCAGCAGTGATGGGCCCGGGGAGCTGTTTTTT.

The chain joins TRBV5-4 to TRBJ2-1; D is possibly TRBD1 or TRBD2 (6 bases each). The CDR3 length is 17 residues. V gave up 6 bases and J gave up 0 bases, with 19 bases separating them. CDR1 and CDR2 from the germline V gene are SGHNT and YYREEE (reference sequence). The CDR3: CASTLPGALSSYNEQFF. As DNA, the CDR3 is TGTGCCAGCACCCTACCGGGGGCTCTTAGCTCCTACAATGAGCAGTTCTTC.

This clone was recorded a few times. V is TRBV5-1 and J is TRBJ2-5, with D maybe TRBD2 (6 bases). CDR1 SGHRS and CDR2 YFSETQ come from the germline V gene. V was clipped by 0 bases and J by 5 bases, with 11 bases between them. The CDR3 has 14 amino acids. The DNA for the CDR3 is TGCGCCAGCAGCTTGGGGGACTTAGCGGAGACCCAGTACTTC. It encodes CASSLGDLAETQYF.

This clone has only a few counts. The chain has TRBV29-1 and TRBJ1-2, with a possible D match to TRBD1 (5 bases). Germline CDR1 is SQVTM and CDR2 is ANQGSEA. The CDR3 covers 11 residues. The V end was cut by 2 bases, the J end by 7 bases, with 8 bases between. CDR3 in amino acids: CSVELGGGYTF. CDR3 nucleotides: TGCAGCGTTGAATTGGGGGGTGGCTACACCTTC.